This T cell receptor beta chain was captured by sequencing in a study of STAT3 mutations in large granular lymphocyte leukemia. Whole-study context: Over half of T-LGLL patients had one or more immunosuppressive regimens. Whole-study findings and limits: Every T-cell large granular lymphocyte leukemia patient had at least one immunodominant TCR beta clonotype.

With regard to this clone: What it binds is not known.

The method was immunoSEQ multiplex PCR; TCRdb's version includes in-frame clones alone and lacks a portion of them. The sample carries almost 25,000 clones, less than 95% recorded once. CDR1 SGHTA and CDR2 FQGTGA come from the germline V gene. The V end was cut by 5 bases, the J end by 4 bases, with 18 bases between. The CDR3 extends over 15 amino acids. This receptor was obtained from a middle-aged man with T-cell large granular lymphocyte leukemia. Some clones in this sample may be carry-over from other donors' samples. The genes are TRBV7-3 and TRBJ2-7, with D perhaps matching TRBD1 (6 bases). Material: peripheral blood mononuclear cells. The CDR3 coding sequence is TGTGCCAGCAGCCCACAAGTCGGACAGCCATACGAGCAGTACTTC. It is translated as CASSPQVGQPYEQYF.